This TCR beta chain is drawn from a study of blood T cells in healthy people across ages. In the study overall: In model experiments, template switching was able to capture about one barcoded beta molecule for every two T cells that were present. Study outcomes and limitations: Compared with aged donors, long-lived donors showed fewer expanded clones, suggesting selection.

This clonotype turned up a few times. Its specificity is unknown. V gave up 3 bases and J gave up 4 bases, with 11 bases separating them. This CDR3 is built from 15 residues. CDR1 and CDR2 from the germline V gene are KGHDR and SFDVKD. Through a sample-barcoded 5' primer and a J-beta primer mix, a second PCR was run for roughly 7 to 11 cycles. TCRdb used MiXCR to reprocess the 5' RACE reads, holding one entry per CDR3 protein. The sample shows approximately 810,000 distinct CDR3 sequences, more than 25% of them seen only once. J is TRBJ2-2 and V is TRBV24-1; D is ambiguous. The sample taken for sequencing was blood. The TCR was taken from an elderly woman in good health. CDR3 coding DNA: TGTGCCACCAGTGATAGCCGGGCCATCACCGGGGAGCTGTTTTTT. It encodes CATSDSRAITGELFF.